The entry below describes one T cell receptor beta chain. Its specificity is not known. Method: immunoSEQ multiplex PCR; TCRdb's copy keeps in-frame clones and lacks some. Here the sample spans 300,000 to 450,000 clones, under 95% being singletons. The data are from a study of Ad26.COV2.S vaccination and SARS-CoV-2 variants. Regarding the study as a whole: Vaccine and placebo recipients had comparable breadth of non-spike TCRs.

Germline V CDR1 and CDR2: MNHEY, SVGAGI. V was clipped by 9 bases and J by 6 bases, with 23 bases between them. The CDR3 has 15 amino acids. Specimen: peripheral blood, collected after recovery from COVID-19. This receptor was identified in a human donor who had recovered from COVID-19. The chain combines TRBV6-5 with TRBJ1-1; tentative D call: TRBD1 (5 bases). The CDR3 here is CASKGRSSQFSEAFF. CDR3 DNA: TGTGCCAGTAAGGGACGGAGCTCTCAGTTCTCTGAAGCTTTCTTT.